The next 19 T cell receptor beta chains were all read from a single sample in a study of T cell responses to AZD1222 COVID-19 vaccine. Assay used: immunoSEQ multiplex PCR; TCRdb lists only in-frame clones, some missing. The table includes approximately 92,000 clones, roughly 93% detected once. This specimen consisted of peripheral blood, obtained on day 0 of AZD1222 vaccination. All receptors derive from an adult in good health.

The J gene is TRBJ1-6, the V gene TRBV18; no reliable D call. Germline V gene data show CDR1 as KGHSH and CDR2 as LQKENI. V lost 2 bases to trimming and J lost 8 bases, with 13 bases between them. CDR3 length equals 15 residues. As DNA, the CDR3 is TGTGCCAGCTCACCAATTCACCCCCCGGATTCACCCCTCCACTTT. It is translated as CASSPIHPPDSPLHF.

CDR3 in amino acids: CASSLSARAGANVLTF. The CDR3, as DNA: TGTGCCAGCAGCTTATCGGCCAGGGCTGGGGCCAACGTCCTGACTTTC. The chain uses TRBV7-9 and TRBJ2-6; D is possibly TRBD1 (5 bases). V lost 2 bases, J lost 2 bases, and 10 bases lay in between. This CDR3 spans 16 amino acids. Germline CDR1 is SEHNR and CDR2 is FQNEAQ (reference sequence).

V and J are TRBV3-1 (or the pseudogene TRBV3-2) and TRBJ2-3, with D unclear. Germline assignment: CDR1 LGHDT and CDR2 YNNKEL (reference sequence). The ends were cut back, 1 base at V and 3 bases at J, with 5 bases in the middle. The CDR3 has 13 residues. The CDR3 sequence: CASSQVGTDTQYF. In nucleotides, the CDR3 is TGTGCCAGCAGCCAAGTAGGGACAGATACGCAGTATTTT.

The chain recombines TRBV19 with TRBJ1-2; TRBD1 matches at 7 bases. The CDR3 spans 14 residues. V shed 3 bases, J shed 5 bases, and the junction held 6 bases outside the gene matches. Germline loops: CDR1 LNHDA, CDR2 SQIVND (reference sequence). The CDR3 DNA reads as TGTGCCAGTAGTATCGGGGACAGCACGTATGGCTACACCTTC. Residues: CASSIGDSTYGYTF. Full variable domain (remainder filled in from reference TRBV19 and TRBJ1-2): DGGITQSPKYLFRKEGQNVTLSCEQNLNHDAMYWYRQDPGQGLRLIYYSQIVNDFQKGDIAEGYSVSREKKESFPLTVTSAQKNPTAFYLCASSIGDSTYGYTFGSGTRLTVV.

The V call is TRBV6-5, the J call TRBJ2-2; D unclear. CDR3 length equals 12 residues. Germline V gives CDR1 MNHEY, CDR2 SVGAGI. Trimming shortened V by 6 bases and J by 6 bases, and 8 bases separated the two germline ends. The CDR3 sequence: CASSSSPGELFF. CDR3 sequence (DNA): TGTGCCAGCAGCTCTAGTCCCGGGGAGCTGTTTTTT.

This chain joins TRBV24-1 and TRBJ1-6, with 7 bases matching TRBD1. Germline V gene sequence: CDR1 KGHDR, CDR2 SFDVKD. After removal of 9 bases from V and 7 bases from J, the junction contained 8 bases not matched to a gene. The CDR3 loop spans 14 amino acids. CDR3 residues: CATRHGTANSPLHF. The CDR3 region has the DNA TGTGCCACCCGTCACGGGACAGCGAATTCACCCCTCCACTTT.

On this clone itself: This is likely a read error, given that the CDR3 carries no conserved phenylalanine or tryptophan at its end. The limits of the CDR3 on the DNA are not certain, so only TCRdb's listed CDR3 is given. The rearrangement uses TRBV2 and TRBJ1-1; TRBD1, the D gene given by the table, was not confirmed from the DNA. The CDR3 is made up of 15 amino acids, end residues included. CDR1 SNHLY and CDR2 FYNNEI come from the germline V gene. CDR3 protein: CASSELTPGQGAAAG.

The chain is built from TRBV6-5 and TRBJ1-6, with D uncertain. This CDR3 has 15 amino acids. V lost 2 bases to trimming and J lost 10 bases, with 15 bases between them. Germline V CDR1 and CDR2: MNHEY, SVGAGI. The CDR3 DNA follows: TGTGCCAGCAGTTACGGCGAGACGGGAGACTCACCCCTCCACTTT. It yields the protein CASSYGETGDSPLHF.

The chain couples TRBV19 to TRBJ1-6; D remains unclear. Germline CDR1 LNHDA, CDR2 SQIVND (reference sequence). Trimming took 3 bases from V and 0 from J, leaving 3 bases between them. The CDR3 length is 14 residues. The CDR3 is CASSISSYNSPLHF. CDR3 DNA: TGTGCCAGTAGTATTAGCTCCTATAATTCACCCCTCCACTTT.

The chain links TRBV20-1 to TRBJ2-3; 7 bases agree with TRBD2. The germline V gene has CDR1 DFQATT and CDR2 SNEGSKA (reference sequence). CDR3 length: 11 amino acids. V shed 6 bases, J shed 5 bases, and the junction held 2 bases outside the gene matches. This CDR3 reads CSARGVDTQYF. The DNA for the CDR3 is TGCAGTGCCCGGGGGGTAGATACGCAGTATTTT.

The CDR3 DNA reads as TGTGCCAGTATCCTTAACGGAGGCTACACCTTC. Protein sequence: CASILNGGYTF. The chain employs TRBV19 and TRBJ1-2; D ambiguous. The V and J ends lost 7 bases and 8 bases respectively, with 11 bases between them. This CDR3 is 11 amino acids long. Germline V gene data show CDR1 as LNHDA and CDR2 as SQIVND (reference sequence).

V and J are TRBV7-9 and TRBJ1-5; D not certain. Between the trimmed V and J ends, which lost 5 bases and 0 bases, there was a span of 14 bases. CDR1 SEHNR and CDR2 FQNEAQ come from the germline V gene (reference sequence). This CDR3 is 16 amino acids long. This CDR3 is CASSHGGSNSNQPQHF. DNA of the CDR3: TGTGCCAGCAGCCACGGAGGGTCTAATAGCAATCAGCCCCAGCATTTT.

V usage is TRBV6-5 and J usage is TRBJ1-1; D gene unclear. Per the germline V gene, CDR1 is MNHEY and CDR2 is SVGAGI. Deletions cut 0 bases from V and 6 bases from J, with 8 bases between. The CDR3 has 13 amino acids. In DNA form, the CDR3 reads TGTGCCAGCAGTTACTCGATAGGCGCTGAAGCTTTCTTT. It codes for CASSYSIGAEAFF.

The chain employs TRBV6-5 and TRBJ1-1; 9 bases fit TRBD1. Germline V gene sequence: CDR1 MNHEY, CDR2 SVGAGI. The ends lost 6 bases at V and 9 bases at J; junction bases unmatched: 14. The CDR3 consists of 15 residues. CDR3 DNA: TGTGCCAGCAGCTACGGACAGGGGACGCTCCTGAAAGCTTTCTTT. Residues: CASSYGQGTLLKAFF.

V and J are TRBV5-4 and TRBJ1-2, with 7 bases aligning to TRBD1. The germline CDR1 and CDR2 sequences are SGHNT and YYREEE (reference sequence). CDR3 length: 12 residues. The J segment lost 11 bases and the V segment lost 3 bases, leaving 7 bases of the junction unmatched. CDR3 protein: CASSWDSFVYTF. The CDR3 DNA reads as TGTGCCAGCAGCTGGGACAGCTTTGTGTACACCTTC.

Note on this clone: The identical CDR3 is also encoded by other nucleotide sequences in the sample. Here the CDR3 reads CASSLGGANVLTF. The CDR3 DNA reads TGTGCCAGCAGTTTAGGTGGGGCCAACGTCCTGACTTTC. V is TRBV12-3 or TRBV12-4 and J is TRBJ2-6; no definite D call. Trimming cost V 1 base and J 3 bases, with 1 base left between them. The CDR3 runs to 13 residues.

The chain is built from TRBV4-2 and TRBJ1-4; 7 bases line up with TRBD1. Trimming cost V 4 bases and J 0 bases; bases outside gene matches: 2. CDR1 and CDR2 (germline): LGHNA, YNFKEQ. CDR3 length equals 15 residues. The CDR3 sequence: CASSPGTATNEKLFF. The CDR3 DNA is TGTGCCAGCAGCCCCGGGACAGCAACTAATGAAAAACTGTTTTTT.

The CDR3 DNA reads TGTGCCAGCAGCCCAATGGGGGAGACAGATACGCAGTATTTT. Translation gives CASSPMGETDTQYF. J is TRBJ2-3 and V is TRBV7-9; possibly TRBD1 or TRBD2 for D (5 bases each). The CDR3 is 14 amino acids. Germline CDR1 SEHNR, CDR2 FQNEAQ (reference sequence). V was cut by 5 bases and J by 3 bases, with 12 bases left in between. Variable domain in full (rest from reference TRBV7-9 and TRBJ2-3): DTGVSQNPRHKITKRGQNVTFRCDPISEHNRLYWYRQTLGQGPEFLTYFQNEAQLEKSRLLSDRFSAERPKGSFSTLEIQRTEQGDSAMYLCASSPMGETDTQYFGPGTRLTVL.

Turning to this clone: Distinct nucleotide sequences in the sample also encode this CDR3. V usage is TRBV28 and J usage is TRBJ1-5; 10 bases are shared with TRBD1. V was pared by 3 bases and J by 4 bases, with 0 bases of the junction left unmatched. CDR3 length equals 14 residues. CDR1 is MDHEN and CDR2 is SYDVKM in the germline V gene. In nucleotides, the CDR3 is TGTGCCAGCAGTTTGGGACAGGGGAATCAGCCCCAGCATTTT. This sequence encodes CASSLGQGNQPQHF.